This T cell receptor (beta chain) comes out of a study of cytomegalovirus exposure and HLA in healthy donors listed by TCRdb under 2017. Notes on the research overall: An earlier analysis of approximately 640 of the donors reported more than 250 Gb of sequence data and around 120 million unique TCR beta sequences from about 200 million T cells. In addition to the first cohort of 500 to 850 subjects, a separate validation cohort of 120 different subjects was used. Because of strong linkage in the cohort, four or five DR-DQ haplotypes were treated as single units for association and clustering. Of the 398 genotyped donors, approximately 82% fell in the genetic ancestry cluster associated with self-reported Caucasian donors. HLA typing covered class I and class II loci at four-digit resolution. Typing coverage differed by locus: A, B, C, DRB1 and DQB1 were typed in about 620-630 donors, DQA1 in about 560, DPA1 in 600 to 610, and DPB1 in 400 to 480. In a later genetic analysis, genome-wide SNP genotypes for about three fifths of the roughly 670 donors were used, and that subset was treated as a discovery cohort. The aim of the study was to test whether cataloging public T cell receptors could identify signatures of past pathogen exposure. The study profiled the T cell repertoires of about 640 subjects by immunosequencing and related them to cytomegalovirus serostatus. An earlier analysis of roughly 580 of the donors used high-throughput TCR beta sequencing to judge whether each TCR beta V gene segment behaved as functional or pseudogenic. A later analysis re-analyzed previously published TCR beta repertoires from 660 or so donors and added high-resolution HLA genotyping to study TCR occurrence patterns. High-throughput TCR immunosequencing, statistical association of individual TCRs with disease status, and machine learning were combined to predict cytomegalovirus infection status. Alongside the repertoire data, information on donor age, sex, ethnicity and CMV serostatus was compiled. Every discovery cohort repertoire had been produced on one sequencing platform. An early release covering roughly 600 HLA-typed donors comprised about 300 gigabases of sequencing data and approximately 85 million unique TCR sequences. Rather than using new phenotypic data, the later analysis identified candidate immune exposures from TCR beta sequences and from how often those sequences occurred across donors. Among roughly 400 genotyped donors of the cohort, an average of approximately 200,000 unique TCR beta nucleotide sequences was sequenced per donor, of which roughly 17% were non-productive. Study-wide conclusions, independent of this receptor: The classifier was reported to diagnose cytomegalovirus status with high specificity and sensitivity in both the original and validation cohorts. Compared with equally common non-associated chains, HLA-associated TCR beta chains in a later analysis were more clonally expanded and had lower generation probabilities. Three of the identified cytomegalovirus-associated TCR beta chains were confirmed in vitro to be specific for cytomegalovirus antigens. Because counts were too low, roughly 18 rarely observed V segments, including chromosome 9 orphons, were left out of the earlier analysis of several hundred of the donors. It was suggested by the authors that the approach could potentially be generalized to other disease states and immunological phenotypes. A later genetic analysis associated a missense DCLRE1C variant with V-gene and J-gene trimming of TCR beta chains, and an independent cohort replicated the association. Linkage disequilibrium might explain the correlated functional status among segregating V segments, but an unknown experimental factor could not be excluded. A later genetic analysis reported fewer N-insertions in productive TCRs among donors in an Asian-associated ancestry cluster than the roughly 640-donor mean. Specific HLA alleles were associated with more than 15,000 TCR beta sequences at a false discovery rate of 0.05 in a later analysis. A total of roughly 160 TCR beta chains were listed by the study as associated with cytomegalovirus. In this cohort, only TCR beta chains were sequenced, and detectable features were limited by the absence of alpha or paired-chain data. According to a later analysis, most CMV-associated TCR beta chains appeared to be HLA-restricted, and the HLA associations seemed to be driven largely by CMV exposure. Sequencing depth was assumed to be roughly uniform across donors in the presence/absence analyses, though that assumption may not hold. Immune exposure information for the cohort was limited to CMV serostatus. Several of the top co-occurrence clusters appeared to be linked to parvovirus B19, influenza, CMV and Epstein-Barr virus, according to a later analysis. Across donors, most TCR sequences were observed very rarely, whereas some public TCRs were present in many individuals. A further reported finding was that TCR beta sequences accurately predicted the HLA-A and HLA-B alleles for most subjects in the first cohort. HLA typing was unavailable for some donors at each locus, so association tests used only the typed subset. In a later analysis, the rate of TCR association differed among HLA loci, with DRB1 alleles having the most associated TCRs and HLA-C alleles having the fewest. Assigning TCR associations to individual alleles was difficult when HLA alleles, especially DR and DQ, strongly co-occurred. A group of highly shared sequence variants was considered likely to be a technical artifact of the sequencing pipeline. Because the 87-base-pair reads could not distinguish some IMGT-functional V segments, including TRBV6-2 and TRBV6-3, those segments were excluded. In an earlier analysis of approximately 600 of the donors, most TCR beta V segments were observed in productive rearrangements about 90% or about 30% of the time, broadly matching IMGT annotations.

In total, roughly 670 healthy bone marrow donors made up the cohort. All cohort members were sampled while nominally healthy, although unrecorded immune exposures were likely present. The donor was CMV seropositive and belonged to the group of 250 to 350 seropositive cohort members. A peripheral blood sample was provided by each donor, and peripheral blood mononuclear cells were used for TCR beta sequencing. The Qiagen DNeasy Blood Extraction Kit was used to extract genomic DNA from the blood cell samples. Library prep was done by the immunoSEQ multiplex PCR assay. For the multiplex PCR, a mixture combining 60 forward primers for TCR Vbeta segments and 13 reverse primers for TCR Jbeta segments was used. A multiplex PCR assay on genomic DNA amplified the CDR3 region of rearranged TCR beta genes. Amplified TCR beta libraries were sequenced as 87-base-pair reads on the Illumina HiSeq System. Turning to the authors' computational methods: A later analysis tallied approximately 87 million unique TCR beta chains across the 666 repertoires, and roughly 11 million of those chains were shared by two or more donors. Raw reads were error-corrected and collapsed into unique sequences by a nearest-neighbor algorithm in which closely related sequences were merged to remove PCR and sequencing errors. CDR3 sequences were aligned to IMGT reference sequences to assign V, D and J gene segments. Each retained sequence needed at least a six-nucleotide match to both a V gene segment and a J gene segment. Rearrangements were called productive when the CDR3 lacked stop codons and stayed in frame with V and J; all others were non-productive. Following IMGT convention, CDR3 was defined as the stretch from the second conserved V-encoded cysteine up to the conserved J-encoded phenylalanine. The earlier analysis of fewer than 750 of the donors excluded sequences that lacked an unambiguous match to a single V gene segment. In an earlier analysis of 587 of the donors, V segments were called functional above 56.7% productive rearrangements and were called segregating when the between-donor standard deviation exceeded 5%. A statistical classification framework was developed to diagnose cytomegalovirus status using the catalog of TCR beta chain sequences. In a later analysis, TCR nucleotide sequences were compared against IMGT/GENE-DB human TR gene sequences so that V and J genes could be assigned. A later analysis assigned CDR3 sequences and most-parsimonious VDJ recombination scenarios with the TCRdist pipeline. A later analysis defined each TCR beta chain by its CDR3 amino acid sequence plus V-gene family, and excluded reads lacking a unique V-gene family. In a later analysis, several hundred highly shared, low-generation-probability nucleotide sequences were removed to address suspected cross-contamination and a sequencing artifact. In a later analysis, a clonal expansion index was calculated for each public chain from normalized within-repertoire ranks of inferred template counts. A later analysis computed generation probabilities with a VDJ recombination model fitted to out-of-frame rearrangements, and checked the results against IGoR. A later analysis scored TCR-TCR, TCR-HLA and TCR-CMV co-occurrence with hypergeometric tests, applying a repertoire-size bias correction to TCR pairs. A later analysis estimated false discovery rates by permuting HLA or CMV assignments 20 times. In a later analysis, co-occurring TCRs were grouped using DBSCAN, with TCRdist sequence similarity added in when clustering inside HLA-allele-positive subsets. For co-occurrence clustering, repertoires with fewer than 30,000 or more than 120,000 public chains were excluded, along with 5 or 6 repertoires with anomalous nucleotide sharing. Imported from immuneACCESS, the table was reduced by TCRdb to in-frame sequences with V and J called. These copies leave out some clones; in studies compared against another copy, an unresolved V gene accounts for under half, and the cause of the remainder is not known. The V and J calls and clone size come from that table; D and trimming were worked out from the DNA. The sample contains roughly 110,000 clones, around 75% of them found a single time. Of the sample, roughly 3% is held by the ten largest clones.

Remarks on this clone: The clone's antigen remains unknown. The input lacks base qualities; no much larger clone sits a single base away.

CDR1 and CDR2, looked up from the germline V gene, are KGHSH and LQKENI. From cysteine to phenylalanine, the CDR3 is 19 amino acids long. Just the 57-base CDR3 DNA is kept, in frame starting at base 1. V is cut by 3 bases and J by 0 bases, and the space between the germline ends is 23 bases. This chain joins TRBV18 to TRBJ1-1, with TRBD1 as a weak D call on 5 bases. Sequencing input: PBMCs. The receptor was isolated from a male donor in good health and CMV-seropositive. The nucleotide sequence is given as TGTGCCAGCTCACCTCCCTTGGGAGCGGGGCTGTCCATGAACACTGAAGCTTTCTTT. It encodes CASSPPLGAGLSMNTEAFF.